These 24 T cell receptor beta chains share one sample of origin, sequenced in a study of Ad26.COV2.S vaccination and SARS-CoV-2 variants. Libraries were prepared by immunoSEQ multiplex PCR; TCRdb keeps only in-frame clonotypes and omits some of them. Among hundreds of thousands of clones listed, roughly 86% were seen once. The treatment here: some 20 received Ad26.COV2.S at low or high dose, single or two shots; about 5 received placebo; per-sample allocation not given. Repertoires come from day 63 after the first vaccine or placebo injection. The sample was peripheral blood, taken in a trial of Ad26.COV2.S vaccine versus placebo. These receptors came from a person aged 18-65 years who received the Ad26.COV2.S COVID-19 vaccine or a placebo.

The chain is built from TRBV4-1 and TRBJ2-1; TRBD2 aligns across 9 bases. The CDR3 covers 15 residues. The germline CDR1 and CDR2 sequences are MGHRA and YSYEKL. Trimming removed 8 bases from V and 5 bases from J; junction bases left unmatched: 10. CDR3 sequence reads: CASHQGTSRNNEQFF. In nucleotides, the CDR3 is TGCGCCAGCCATCAGGGGACTAGCCGCAACAATGAGCAGTTCTTC.

The V gene is TRBV6-6, the J gene TRBJ1-5; the D is unclear. V lost 9 bases and J lost 0, with 9 bases in between. The CDR3 covers 13 residues. Germline loops: CDR1 MNHNY, CDR2 SVGAGI (reference sequence). The CDR3 bases are TGTGCCAGTACCGAGGATAGCAATCAGCCCCAGCATTTT. Translating it yields CASTEDSNQPQHF.

The chain combines TRBV10-3 with TRBJ2-1; D is tentatively TRBD1 or TRBD2 (5 bases each). The CDR3 is 16 amino acids. Trimming shortened V by 1 base and J by 0 bases, and 10 bases separated the two germline ends. The germline V gene has CDR1 ENHRY and CDR2 SYGVKD. CDR3 sequence: CAISEYRRTSYNEQFF. The CDR3 coding sequence is TGTGCCATCAGTGAGTACAGGAGGACCTCCTACAATGAGCAGTTCTTC.

This CDR3 is CASSRKRTGSQETQYF. CDR3 DNA sequence: TGTGCCAGCAGCCGTAAACGGACAGGGTCCCAAGAGACCCAGTACTTC. This rearrangement joins TRBV5-6 to TRBJ2-5; TRBD1 agrees at 8 bases. The trim removed 4 bases at V and 1 base at J, leaving 9 bases unmatched. Germline-derived CDR1 and CDR2 are SGHDT and YYEEEE. CDR3 length equals 16 residues. Variable domain in full (rest from reference TRBV5-6 and TRBJ2-5): DAGVTQSPTHLIKTRGQQVTLRCSPKSGHDTVSWYQQALGQGPQFIFQYYEEEERQRGNFPDRFSGHQFPNYSSELNVNALLLGDSALYLCASSRKRTGSQETQYFGPGTRLLVL.

This clone was counted once. This rearrangement joins TRBV4-1 to TRBJ2-5, with TRBD2 matching 11 bases. Trimming removed 2 bases from V and 2 bases from J; junction bases left unmatched: 4. Germline V gene lookup returns CDR1 MGHRA and CDR2 YSYEKL. This CDR3 has 16 residues. CDR3 protein: CASSQRLAGTQETQYF. The CDR3 region has the DNA TGCGCCAGCAGCCAAAGACTAGCGGGGACACAAGAGACCCAGTACTTC.

CDR3 sequence (DNA): TGTGCCAGCAGCGCATTGGGGTCGGGTTTCACCGGGGAGCTGTTTTTT. It yields the protein CASSALGSGFTGELFF. The chain employs TRBV9 and TRBJ2-2; D uncertain. The length of the CDR3 is 16 residues. Deletions cut 3 bases from V and 4 bases from J, with 16 bases between. The V gene's germline CDR1 is SGDLS and CDR2 YYNGEE.

The V and J genes are TRBV6-2 or TRBV6-3 and TRBJ2-7, with D possibly TRBD1 on 6 matching bases. The germline V gene has CDR1 MNHEY and CDR2 SVGEGT. CDR3 length: 14 amino acids. Trimming removed 1 base at V and 1 base at J, with 8 bases between. For the CDR3, the DNA is TGTGCCAGCAGTTACTTGGGACAATCCTACGAGCAGTACTTC. As protein: CASSYLGQSYEQYF.

The rearrangement joins TRBV11-2 to TRBJ1-1; maybe TRBD1 (5 bases). The CDR3 sequence is 14 residues long. V gave up 4 bases and J gave up 6 bases, with 15 bases separating them. Germline values: CDR1 SGHAT, CDR2 FQNNGV. The CDR3 loop is CASSSSWRGAEAFF. The CDR3 DNA sequence: TGTGCCAGCAGCTCCTCGTGGAGGGGCGCTGAAGCTTTCTTT.

The rearrangement uses TRBV5-4 and TRBJ1-2; TRBD1 matches 11 bases. The germline V gene encodes CDR1 SGHNT and CDR2 YYREEE (reference sequence). Trimming cost V 3 bases and J 12 bases; bases outside gene matches: 10. The CDR3 loop spans 14 amino acids. The CDR3 sequence: CASSYARTGGGDTF. CDR3 nucleotides: TGTGCCAGCAGCTATGCCCGGACAGGGGGCGGGGACACCTTC.

The CDR3, as DNA: TGTGCCAGCAGCACCGCGACAGGGACTGAAGCTTTCTTT. This sequence encodes CASSTATGTEAFF. This chain links TRBV7-6 with TRBJ1-1; 7 nucleotides line up with TRBD1. This CDR3 has 13 amino acids. J gave up 5 bases and V 5 bases, and 5 bases lay outside the gene matches. Per the germline V gene, CDR1 is SGHVS and CDR2 is FNYEAQ.

The CDR3 DNA is TGTGCCAGCAGCAAGTATAGCAATCAGCCCCAGCATTTT. This codes for CASSKYSNQPQHF. This sequence joins TRBV6-5 and TRBJ1-5, with D unresolved. The germline CDR1 and CDR2 sequences are MNHEY and SVGAGI. This CDR3 is 13 amino acids long. V shed 6 bases and J shed 0 bases, with 6 bases lying between them.

This sequence joins TRBV7-9 and TRBJ2-3; D possibly uses TRBD1 or TRBD2 (6 bases each). This CDR3 comprises 14 residues. CDR1 is SEHNR, CDR2 FQNEAQ, per germline (reference sequence). V was shortened by 2 bases and J by 4 bases, with 10 bases between the two germline ends. CDR3 DNA: TGTGCCAGCAGCTTAAGGGGGGTGGCAGATACGCAGTATTTT. It codes for CASSLRGVADTQYF.

This chain joins TRBV28 and TRBJ2-5, with D uncertain. V gave up 1 base and J gave up 2 bases, with 2 bases separating them. Germline CDR1 and CDR2: MDHEN and SYDVKM. CDR3 length: 12 residues. CDR3 in DNA: TGTGCCAGCAGTTTATTTCAAGAGACCCAGTACTTC. This encodes CASSLFQETQYF.

The V and J genes are TRBV27 and TRBJ1-2; 8 bases map to TRBD1. Germline CDR1 is MNHEY and CDR2 is SMNVEV (reference sequence). Unmatched junction bases numbered 5, after V lost 3 bases and J lost 2 bases. The CDR3 runs to 15 residues. The CDR3 DNA reads as TGTGCCAGCAGTTTGCGGGACAGGCCCAACTATGGCTACACCTTC. Amino acids: CASSLRDRPNYGYTF.

The chain joins TRBV19 to TRBJ1-2, with D uncertain. V was shortened by 0 bases and J by 14 bases, with 13 bases between the two germline ends. This CDR3 contains 12 residues. From germline, CDR1 is LNHDA and CDR2 SQIVND (reference sequence). The DNA for the CDR3 is TGTGCCAGTAGTATAGATTCTACCGGGCAAACCTTC. It codes for CASSIDSTGQTF. The full variable domain, with the rest looked up from reference TRBV19 and TRBJ1-2, is DGGITQSPKYLFRKEGQNVTLSCEQNLNHDAMYWYRQDPGQGLRLIYYSQIVNDFQKGDIAEGYSVSREKKESFPLTVTSAQKNPTAFYLCASSIDSTGQTFGSGTRLTVV.

V usage is TRBV5-8 and J usage is TRBJ1-1; D remains ambiguous. The CDR3 contains 13 residues. In germline, CDR1 is SGHTS, CDR2 YDEGEE. The V end was cut by 4 bases, the J end by 6 bases, with 13 bases between. The CDR3 reads CASSRERQAEAFF. The CDR3 nucleotides read TGTGCCAGCAGCCGGGAAAGGCAGGCTGAAGCTTTCTTT.

J is TRBJ1-1 and V is TRBV7-9; the D gene is possibly TRBD1 (5 bases). This CDR3 contains 13 residues. Germline V lookup: CDR1 SEHNR, CDR2 FQNEAQ (reference sequence). The germline V and J ends were trimmed by 4 bases and 8 bases, with 14 bases remaining between them. The CDR3 loop reads CASSYQMGQEAFF. The CDR3 nucleotides are TGTGCCAGCAGCTACCAGATGGGGCAGGAAGCTTTCTTT.

The chain is built from TRBV4-1 and TRBJ2-1; TRBD2 matches at 9 bases. Germline V gives CDR1 MGHRA, CDR2 YSYEKL. Unmatched junction bases numbered 10, after V lost 3 bases and J lost 4 bases. The CDR3 is made up of 17 amino acids. The CDR3 region is CASSQTGREGFYNEQFF. DNA for the CDR3: TGCGCCAGCAGCCAGACTGGGCGGGAGGGCTTTTACAATGAGCAGTTCTTC.

This rearrangement joins TRBV5-1 to TRBJ2-6; perhaps TRBD2 as D (6 bases). CDR1 SGHRS and CDR2 YFSETQ come from the germline V gene. Trimming pared 0 bases from V and 2 bases from J, leaving 6 bases between. The CDR3 runs to 15 residues. The CDR3 spells CASSLGEAGANVLTF. The DNA of the CDR3 is TGCGCCAGCAGCTTGGGGGAGGCTGGGGCCAACGTCCTGACTTTC.

The rearrangement uses TRBV10-3 and TRBJ1-1; TRBD1 matches 10 bases. V shed 5 bases, J shed 5 bases, and the junction held 8 bases outside the gene matches. The V gene's germline CDR1 is ENHRY and CDR2 SYGVKD. The CDR3 loop spans 15 amino acids. The CDR3 nucleotides are TGTGCCATCAGTACGCCGGGACAGGGGTGGACTGAAGCTTTCTTT. Its translation is CAISTPGQGWTEAFF.

V gene TRBV3-1 (or the pseudogene TRBV3-2) combines with J gene TRBJ2-1; 8 bases are a match to TRBD2. The germline V gene has CDR1 LGHDT and CDR2 YNNKEL (reference sequence). The CDR3 sequence is 15 residues long. The trim removed 4 bases at V and 3 bases at J, leaving 5 bases unmatched. CDR3: CASSPGLVSYNEQFF. DNA of the CDR3: TGTGCCAGCAGCCCGGGACTAGTGAGCTACAATGAGCAGTTCTTC.

The rearrangement links TRBV7-9 to TRBJ2-2; D gene ambiguous. The V gene's germline CDR1 is SEHNR and CDR2 FQNEAQ (reference sequence). Trimming removed 3 bases from V and 7 bases from J, with 9 bases in between. The CDR3 covers 13 residues. CDR3 sequence: CASSFQSGGELFF. DNA of the CDR3: TGTGCCAGCAGCTTCCAATCGGGCGGGGAGCTGTTTTTT.

The chain joins TRBV7-3 to TRBJ1-1; 7 bases agree with TRBD1. CDR1 SGHTA and CDR2 FQGTGA come from the germline V gene. The V and J ends lost 4 bases and 6 bases, in that order; junction bases with no gene match: 8. This CDR3 has 14 amino acids. CDR3 sequence reads: CASSSDRKRAEAFF. The CDR3 nucleotides are TGTGCCAGCAGCTCGGACAGGAAGAGGGCTGAAGCTTTCTTT.

The sample holds one count of this clone. This chain uses TRBV6-5 with TRBJ1-3; 8 bases line up with TRBD1. The germline CDR1 and CDR2 sequences are MNHEY and SVGAGI. The trim removed 6 bases at V and 4 bases at J, leaving 5 bases unmatched. The CDR3 runs 14 residues. CDR3 amino acids: CASSQGAGGNTIYF. The CDR3 DNA reads as TGTGCCAGCAGCCAGGGGGCGGGAGGAAACACCATATATTTT.